Each of the 30 T cell receptor beta chains below was sequenced from the same sample in a study of T cells in Graves' hyperthyroidism and ophthalmopathy. Using RNA transcripts as the source, TCR beta CDR3 regions were amplified. The HTBI primer set drove a first-round RT-PCR of the TCR CDR3. In TCRdb, the multiplex PCR reads were re-called with MiXCR into one record per CDR3 protein. Of hundreds of thousands of distinct CDR3 sequences listed, approximately 25% are singletons. Sequencing was done on a sample of blood. Receptors originate from a woman between 25 and 40 years old with Graves' ophthalmopathy.

In its sample, this clonotype was seen many times. V and J are TRBV6-2 or TRBV6-3 and TRBJ1-2; D remains ambiguous. Germline V gene lookup returns CDR1 MNHEY and CDR2 SVGEGT. V was cut by 0 bases and J by 3 bases, with 11 bases left in between. The CDR3 spans 15 residues. CDR3 sequence (DNA): TGTGCCAGCAGTTACTCGATCCGTCCGTACTATGGCTACACCTTC. Protein sequence: CASSYSIRPYYGYTF.

This clonotype has a count of ten or more. The chain recombines TRBV20-1 with TRBJ2-5; D unclear. The V and J ends lost 4 bases and 2 bases respectively, with 11 bases between them. The germline V gene encodes CDR1 DFQATT and CDR2 SNEGSKA (reference sequence). CDR3 length equals 13 residues. CDR3: CSATEDIQETQYF. In DNA form, the CDR3 reads TGCAGTGCTACCGAAGATATTCAAGAGACCCAGTACTTC.

This clonotype was detected many times. This sequence joins TRBV19 and TRBJ1-1; the D is unclear. The CDR3 runs 16 residues. Per germline, CDR1 LNHDA and CDR2 SQIVND (reference sequence). Trimming stripped 2 bases from V and 0 bases from J, with 13 bases between. CDR3 residues: CASSISGSTMNTEAFF. The CDR3 DNA is TGTGCCAGTAGTATAAGCGGGAGCACCATGAACACTGAAGCTTTCTTT. Full variable domain (remainder filled in from reference TRBV19 and TRBJ1-1): DGGITQSPKYLFRKEGQNVTLSCEQNLNHDAMYWYRQDPGQGLRLIYYSQIVNDFQKGDIAEGYSVSREKKESFPLTVTSAQKNPTAFYLCASSISGSTMNTEAFFGQGTRLTVV.

This rearrangement joins TRBV11-1 to TRBJ2-7; 10 bases map to TRBD1. Trimming removed 3 bases from V and 5 bases from J; junction bases left unmatched: 13. Germline V gene lookup returns CDR1 SGHAT and CDR2 FQDESV (reference sequence). The CDR3 extends over 17 amino acids. DNA of the CDR3: TGTGCCAGCAGCTTCGGGGGCTTCCGGGACAGGGGCCACGAGCAGTACTTC. As protein: CASSFGGFRDRGHEQYF.

This clonotype was detected ten times or more. The gene calls are TRBV4-2 and TRBJ2-7; 7 bases fit TRBD2. The CDR3 totals 14 residues. With V trimmed by 1 base and J by 5 bases, 5 bases remained unmatched. In germline, CDR1 is LGHNA, CDR2 YNFKEQ. This CDR3 is CASSQGTSYNEQYF. DNA of the CDR3: TGTGCCAGCAGCCAAGGGACTAGTTATAACGAGCAGTACTTC.

J is TRBJ2-7 and V is TRBV14; TRBD1 is a possible D gene (6 bases). V lost 4 bases and J 4 bases, leaving 17 bases between the germline ends. Germline-derived CDR1 and CDR2 are SGHDN and FVKESK. The CDR3 sequence is 15 residues long. CDR3 protein: CASSPRGQPLYEQYF. The CDR3 nucleotides are TGTGCCAGCAGCCCCAGGGGACAACCTTTATACGAGCAGTACTTC.

V is TRBV6-5 and J is TRBJ1-1; D is undetermined. CDR3 length: 16 residues. V lost 0 bases, J lost 3 bases, and 14 bases lay in between. CDR1 is MNHEY, CDR2 SVGAGI, per germline. The CDR3 region is CASSYSGRGRDTEAFF. CDR3 bases: TGTGCCAGCAGTTACTCGGGTCGGGGTAGGGACACTGAAGCTTTCTTT.

This clonotype was seen only a few times. J is TRBJ1-4 and V is TRBV27; no clear D. Germline-derived CDR1 and CDR2 are MNHEY and SMNVEV (reference sequence). CDR3 length equals 13 residues. The V gene lost 5 bases and the J gene lost 8 bases, with 12 bases spanning the gap. The CDR3 protein is CASSARVGEKLFF. The CDR3, as DNA: TGTGCCAGCAGTGCTAGGGTAGGGGAAAAACTGTTTTTT.

Only a few counts were recorded for this clonotype. The junction shows a germline mismatch at one end, possibly a read error. The chain carries TRBV12-3 or TRBV12-4 and TRBJ2-1; weak D call: TRBD2 (6 bases). The CDR3 is 15 residues long. The DNA of the CDR3 is TGTGCCAGCACCCTGGACTACCTTTCCTACAATGAGAAGTTCTTC. Translation: CASTLDYLSYNEKFF.

CDR3 region: CASRTGQLNYGYTF. The CDR3 DNA sequence: TGTGCCAGCAGGACGGGACAGCTAAACTATGGCTACACCTTC. The rearrangement links TRBV6-1 to TRBJ1-2, with 7 bases fitting TRBD1. The CDR3 length is 14 residues. Germline V gene sequence: CDR1 MNHNS, CDR2 SASEGT. V dropped 6 bases and J dropped 2; count of bases not matched to a gene: 6.

V is TRBV11-2 and J is TRBJ2-7; possibly TRBD2 for D (6 bases). The CDR3 is 15 residues long. Germline V gene data show CDR1 as SGHAT and CDR2 as FQNNGV. Trimming took off 6 bases at V and 3 bases at J, with 18 bases between the two ends. The CDR3 DNA reads TGTGCCAGCAGTCCCACCGGGGGAGGTCTCTACGAGCAGTACTTC. This sequence encodes CASSPTGGGLYEQYF.

There are many counts of this clonotype. This chain links TRBV5-1 with TRBJ1-2; TRBD1 matches 12 bases. The CDR3 extends over 16 amino acids. Trimming cost V 3 bases and J 8 bases; bases outside gene matches: 11. CDR1 and CDR2 from the germline V gene are SGHRS and YFSETQ. CDR3 region: CASSSQRDRGLKGYTF. Written as DNA, the CDR3 is TGCGCCAGCAGCTCACAACGGGACAGGGGGCTAAAAGGCTACACCTTC.

This clonotype was found many times. The gene calls are TRBV6-5 and TRBJ1-1; D is ambiguous. Deletions cut 0 bases from V and 1 base from J, with 9 bases between. Looked up from germline, CDR1 is MNHEY and CDR2 is SVGAGI. CDR3 size: 15 residues. For the CDR3, the DNA is TGTGCCAGCAGTTACTCTTCAACTAGGAACACTGAAGCTTTCTTT. Its translation is CASSYSSTRNTEAFF.

This clonotype was found many times. V and J are TRBV29-1 and TRBJ2-5, with D perhaps TRBD1 or TRBD2 (6 bases each). CDR1 is SQVTM, CDR2 ANQGSEA, per germline. The CDR3 length is 13 residues. The CDR3 loop is CATKGGGRETQYF. DNA of the CDR3: TGCGCCACGAAGGGGGGCGGCCGGGAGACCCAGTACTTC.

CDR3 in amino acids: CASIQGGSNTEAFF. DNA of the CDR3: TGTGCCAGCATCCAAGGGGGTTCGAACACTGAAGCTTTCTTT. This chain uses TRBV11-2 with TRBJ1-1; TRBD1 might be the D (6 bases). CDR3 length: 14 residues. Trimming stripped 7 bases from V and 1 base from J, with 13 bases between. From germline, CDR1 is SGHAT and CDR2 FQNNGV.

The table lists this clonotype with many counts. The chain links TRBV29-1 to TRBJ2-7; D is uncertain. The CDR3 extends over 12 amino acids. Trimming removed 4 bases from V and 0 bases from J, with 7 bases in between. Germline V gene data show CDR1 as SQVTM and CDR2 as ANQGSEA. In DNA, the CDR3 is TGCAGCGTTGTGGTTAACTCCTACGAGCAGTACTTC. Translating it yields CSVVVNSYEQYF.

This clonotype was recorded at least ten times. The J gene is TRBJ2-5, the V gene TRBV4-1; perhaps D is TRBD1 or TRBD2 (5 bases each). The CDR3 length is 16 residues. Trimming shortened V by 0 bases and J by 4 bases, and 15 bases separated the two germline ends. Germline CDR1 MGHRA, CDR2 YSYEKL. The CDR3 loop is CASSQDSGPVGETQYF. CDR3 DNA sequence: TGCGCCAGCAGCCAAGATTCGGGGCCTGTGGGAGAGACCCAGTACTTC.

This clonotype was seen ten or more times. This sequence joins TRBV7-8 and TRBJ1-3; D is uncertain. CDR3 length equals 16 residues. Trimming stripped 1 base from V and 2 bases from J, with 12 bases between. Germline V gene data show CDR1 as SGHVS and CDR2 as FQNEAQ. CDR3 amino acids: CASSLGSLRAGNTIYF. DNA for the CDR3: TGTGCCAGCAGCTTAGGGAGTTTGCGTGCTGGAAACACCATATATTTT.

This clonotype has more than one count but fewer than ten. An end of the junction does not agree with germline; a read error may underlie this. J is TRBJ1-3 and V is TRBV6-1, with 9 bases matching TRBD1. The CDR3 runs 14 residues. The germline V gene encodes CDR1 MNHNS and CDR2 SASEGT. CDR3 DNA sequence: TGTGCCAGCACCAGGACAGGGGCTGGGAACACCATATATTTT. This codes for CASTRTGAGNTIYF.

This clonotype came up a few times. This chain links TRBV29-1 with TRBJ1-2, with a possible D match to TRBD1 (6 bases). The CDR3 consists of 14 residues. Trimming removed 7 bases at V and 1 base at J, with 16 bases between. Germline lookup yields CDR1 SQVTM and CDR2 ANQGSEA. DNA for the CDR3: TGCAGCGCCCAACGGGGGCTCCGTAACTATGGCTACACCTTC. Its protein product is CSAQRGLRNYGYTF.

About this clonotype: This may be a read error: a much more frequent sequence differs by one nucleotide. V is TRBV7-2 and J is TRBJ1-1; no reliable D call. Germline V gene data show CDR1 as SGHTA and CDR2 as FQGNSA. The CDR3 has 10 residues. Written as DNA, the CDR3 is TGTGCCAGCAGCTTAGCTGAAGTTTGCTTT. Translating it yields CASSLAEVCF.

The sample holds many counts of this clonotype. This chain uses TRBV6-1 with TRBJ2-7; TRBD2 might be the D (5 bases). The CDR3 loop spans 14 amino acids. V dropped 7 bases and J dropped 0 bases, with 13 bases sitting between them. Germline values: CDR1 MNHNS, CDR2 SASEGT. The CDR3: CASTADLSSYEQYF. Here the CDR3 DNA reads TGTGCCAGCACCGCGGACTTAAGCTCCTACGAGCAGTACTTC.

This clonotype was observed at least ten times. The chain has TRBV20-1 and TRBJ1-6; D uncertain. The CDR3 has 13 residues. V lost 3 bases, J lost 8 bases, and 11 bases lay in between. Germline V gene sequence: CDR1 DFQATT, CDR2 SNEGSKA (reference sequence). The CDR3 DNA reads TGCAGTGCTAGGATCCCAGGCGATTCACCCCTCCACTTT. It yields the protein CSARIPGDSPLHF.

The table lists this clonotype with a few counts. The chain employs TRBV10-3 and TRBJ2-6; maybe TRBD2 (5 bases). Germline lookup yields CDR1 ENHRY and CDR2 SYGVKD. The CDR3 length is 16 residues. The V end was cut by 7 bases, the J end by 0 bases, with 13 bases between. The CDR3 DNA reads as TGTGCCATCACCAGGACGGGGAACTCTGGGGCCAACGTCCTGACTTTC. This encodes CAITRTGNSGANVLTF.

This clonotype was recorded at least ten times. V is TRBV7-8 and J is TRBJ1-1; D is undetermined. Germline CDR1 reads SGHVS; CDR2 reads FQNEAQ. The CDR3 runs 13 residues. With 5 bases removed from V and 0 bases from J, the gap between germline ends came to 7 bases. The CDR3 spells CASSPHLNTEAFF. In DNA form, the CDR3 reads TGTGCCAGCAGCCCGCATCTGAACACTGAAGCTTTCTTT.

V usage is TRBV20-1 and J usage is TRBJ2-7, with D maybe TRBD1 (6 bases). Germline CDR1 and CDR2: DFQATT and SNEGSKA (reference sequence). Deletions cut 0 bases from V and 8 bases from J, with 17 bases between. This CDR3 comprises 14 residues. The CDR3 sequence: CSARDVGGPYQQYF. CDR3 in DNA: TGCAGTGCTAGAGATGTAGGGGGACCATACCAGCAGTACTTC.

The V and J genes are TRBV6-1 and TRBJ1-5; TRBD1 agrees at 9 bases. This CDR3 has 16 residues. J was trimmed by 0 bases and V by 6 bases; bases with no gene match: 6. CDR1 MNHNS and CDR2 SASEGT come from the germline V gene. The CDR3 coding sequence is TGTGCCAGCAGAAAGACAGGGGGTGGTAGCAATCAGCCCCAGCATTTT. Translating it yields CASRKTGGGSNQPQHF.

Worth noting for this clonotype: This may be a read error: a much more frequent sequence differs by one nucleotide. The gene calls are TRBV7-2 and TRBJ2-2; 9 positions match TRBD1. Germline-derived CDR1 and CDR2 are SGHTA and FQGNSA. This CDR3 has 15 residues. For the CDR3, the DNA is TGTGCCAGCAGCTGGGACAGGGACGGGACCGGGGAGCTGTGTTTT. It is translated as CASSWDRDGTGELCF. Variable domain in full (rest from reference TRBV7-2 and TRBJ2-2): GAGVSQSPSNKVTEKGKDVELRCDPISGHTALYWYRQSLGQGLEFLIYFQGNSAPDKSGLPSDRFSAERTGGSVSTLTIQRTQQEDSAVYLCASSWDRDGTGELCFGEGSRLTVL.

This clonotype was counted at least ten times. The chain joins TRBV20-1 to TRBJ1-1, with TRBD1 as a possible D gene (6 bases). Looked up from germline, CDR1 is DFQATT and CDR2 is SNEGSKA (reference sequence). This CDR3 spans 16 amino acids. Deletions cut 4 bases from V and 0 bases from J, with 18 bases between. In nucleotides, the CDR3 is TGCAGTGCTACCGGACAGTCCTTTTTAATGAACACTGAAGCTTTCTTT. Translation: CSATGQSFLMNTEAFF.

This clonotype was seen a handful of times. This rearrangement joins TRBV27 to TRBJ2-7, with D tentatively TRBD2 (5 bases). Per germline, CDR1 MNHEY and CDR2 SMNVEV (reference sequence). This CDR3 is built from 16 residues. V shed 8 bases and J shed 3 bases, with 23 bases lying between them. The CDR3 sequence: CASGPHISGPDYEQYF. The CDR3 DNA follows: TGTGCCAGCGGCCCTCACATCAGCGGACCCGACTACGAGCAGTACTTC.